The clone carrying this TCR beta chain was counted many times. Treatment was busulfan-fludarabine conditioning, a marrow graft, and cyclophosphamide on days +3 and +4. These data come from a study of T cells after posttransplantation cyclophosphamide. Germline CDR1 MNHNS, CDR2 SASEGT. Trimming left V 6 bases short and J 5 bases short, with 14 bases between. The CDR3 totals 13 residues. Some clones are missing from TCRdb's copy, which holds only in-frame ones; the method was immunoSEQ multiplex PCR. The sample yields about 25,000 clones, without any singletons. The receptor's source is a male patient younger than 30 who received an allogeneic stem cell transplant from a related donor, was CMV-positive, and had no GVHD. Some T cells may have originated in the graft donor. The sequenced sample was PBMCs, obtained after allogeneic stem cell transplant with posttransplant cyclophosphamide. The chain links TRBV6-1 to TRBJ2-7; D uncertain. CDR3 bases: TGTGCCAGCAGCCCCCAGATTCCCAACGAGCAGTACTTC. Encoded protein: CASSPQIPNEQYF.